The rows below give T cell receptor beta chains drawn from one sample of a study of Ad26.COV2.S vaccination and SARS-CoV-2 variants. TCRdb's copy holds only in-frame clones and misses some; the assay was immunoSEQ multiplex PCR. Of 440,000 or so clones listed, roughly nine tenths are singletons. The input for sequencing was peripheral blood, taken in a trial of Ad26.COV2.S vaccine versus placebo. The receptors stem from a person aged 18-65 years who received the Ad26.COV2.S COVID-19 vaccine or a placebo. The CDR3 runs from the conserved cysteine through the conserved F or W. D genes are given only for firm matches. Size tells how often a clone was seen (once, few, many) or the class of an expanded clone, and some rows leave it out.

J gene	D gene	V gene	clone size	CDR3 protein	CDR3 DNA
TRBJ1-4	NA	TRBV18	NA	CASSPQPSQGEKLFF	TGTGCCAGCTCACCGCAGCCGTCCCAAGGGGAAAAACTGTTTTTT
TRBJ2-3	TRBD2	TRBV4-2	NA	CASSHPEVREGGLTDTQYF	TGTGCCAGCAGCCACCCTGAGGTGCGGGAGGGGGGGCTGACAGATACGCAGTATTTT
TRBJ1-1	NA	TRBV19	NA	CASRTEMNTEAFF	TGTGCCAGTAGGACAGAGATGAACACTGAAGCTTTCTTT
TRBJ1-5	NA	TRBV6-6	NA	CASIDGEVFQPQHF	TGTGCCAGCATCGACGGGGAGGTATTTCAGCCCCAGCATTTT
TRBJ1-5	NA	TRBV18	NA	CASSPSTGLGGGNQPQHF	TGTGCCAGCTCACCAAGTACAGGGCTAGGTGGGGGCAATCAGCCCCAGCATTTT
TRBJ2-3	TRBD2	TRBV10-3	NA	CAISDPRGGRTDTQYF	TGTGCCATCAGTGACCCTCGGGGGGGTCGCACAGATACGCAGTATTTT
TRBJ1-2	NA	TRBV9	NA	CASSAQQGLDGYTF	TGTGCCAGCAGCGCCCAACAGGGTCTTGATGGCTACACCTTC
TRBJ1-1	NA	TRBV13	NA	CASSSGNTEAFF	TGTGCCAGCAGCTCCGGAAACACTGAAGCTTTCTTT
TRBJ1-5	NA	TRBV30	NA	CAWRERTNSNQPQHF	TGTGCCTGGAGAGAAAGGACGAATAGCAATCAGCCCCAGCATTTT
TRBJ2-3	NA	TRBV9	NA	CASSVKTFTDTQYF	TGTGCCAGCAGCGTTAAGACTTTCACAGATACGCAGTATTTT
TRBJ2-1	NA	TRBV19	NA	CASAARAGWDEQFF	TGTGCCAGTGCCGCCAGGGCAGGGTGGGATGAGCAGTTCTTC
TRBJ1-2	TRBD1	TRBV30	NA	CAWSKGGAPPVTF	TGTGCCTGGAGTAAAGGGGGCGCCCCGCCCGTCACCTTC
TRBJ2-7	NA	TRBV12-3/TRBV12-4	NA	CASSSQVYEQYF	TGTGCCAGCAGTTCCCAGGTCTACGAGCAGTACTTC
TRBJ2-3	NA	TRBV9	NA	CASSVKGLSPDTQYF	TGTGCCAGCAGCGTAAAAGGACTATCCCCAGATACGCAGTATTTT
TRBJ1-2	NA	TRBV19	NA	CASSIPGGGNGYTF	TGTGCCAGTAGTATCCCCGGAGGAGGTAATGGCTACACCTTC
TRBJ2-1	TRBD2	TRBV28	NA	CASSLPGTSPNEQFF	TGTGCCAGCAGTCTGCCCGGGACTAGTCCCAATGAGCAGTTCTTC
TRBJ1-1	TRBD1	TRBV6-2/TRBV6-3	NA	CASSYFGTGLFNEAFF	TGTGCCAGCAGTTACTTCGGGACAGGGCTTTTTAATGAAGCTTTCTTT
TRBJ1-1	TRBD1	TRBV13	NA	CASSHRGIGFLTEAFF	TGTGCCAGCAGCCACAGGGGGATAGGGTTCCTCACTGAAGCTTTCTTT
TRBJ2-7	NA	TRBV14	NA	CASKAGIYPLDEQYF	TGTGCCAGTAAGGCAGGTATCTACCCTTTGGACGAGCAGTACTTC
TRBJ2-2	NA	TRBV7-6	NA	CASSLGGAGELFF	TGTGCCAGCAGCTTAGGCGGGGCCGGGGAGCTGTTTTTT
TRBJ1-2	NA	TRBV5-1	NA	CASSLGLRAMGYTF	TGCGCCAGCAGCTTGGGGCTCAGGGCTATGGGCTACACCTTC
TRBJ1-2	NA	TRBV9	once	CASSDPGLHVGYTF	TGTGCCAGCAGCGATCCGGGACTCCACGTTGGCTACACCTTC
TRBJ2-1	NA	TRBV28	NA	CASSLPRRSDEQFF	TGTGCCAGCAGTTTACCGAGGCGCAGTGATGAGCAGTTCTTC
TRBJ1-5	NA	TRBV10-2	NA	CASKHPGNQPQHF	TGCGCCAGCAAACATCCGGGCAATCAGCCCCAGCATTTT
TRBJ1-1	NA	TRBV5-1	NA	CASSPSQGRAEAFF	TGCGCCAGCAGCCCCAGCCAGGGTAGGGCTGAAGCTTTCTTT
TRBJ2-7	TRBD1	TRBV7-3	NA	CASSRDRGYEQYF	TGTGCCAGCAGCCGGGACAGGGGATACGAGCAGTACTTC
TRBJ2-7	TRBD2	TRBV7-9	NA	CASNSAGVSYEQYF	TGTGCCAGCAACTCGGCGGGAGTGAGCTACGAGCAGTACTTC
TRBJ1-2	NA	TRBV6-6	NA	CASSPPGWRGYTF	TGTGCCAGCAGCCCCCCGGGGTGGAGGGGCTACACCTTC
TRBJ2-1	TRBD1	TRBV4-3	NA	CASSPGQGGNEQFF	TGCGCCAGCAGCCCGGGACAGGGCGGCAATGAGCAGTTCTTC
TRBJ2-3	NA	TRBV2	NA	CASSIRRTSTDTQYF	TGTGCCAGCAGTATCAGGCGGACAAGCACAGATACGCAGTATTTT
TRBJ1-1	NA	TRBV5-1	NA	CASSWGDASTEAFF	TGCGCCAGCAGTTGGGGGGATGCTAGTACTGAAGCTTTCTTT
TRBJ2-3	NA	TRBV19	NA	CASSSTFRTGTDTQYF	TGTGCCAGTAGTTCGACCTTCAGGACGGGCACAGATACGCAGTATTTT
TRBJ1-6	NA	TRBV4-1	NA	CASSLRNTGSYNSPLHF	TGCGCCAGCAGCCTGCGCAACACCGGCTCCTATAATTCACCCCTCCACTTT
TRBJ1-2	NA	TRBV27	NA	CASSPPYGYTF	TGTGCCAGCAGTCCCCCCTATGGCTACACCTTC
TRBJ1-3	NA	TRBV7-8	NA	CASSLVLSQSGNTIYF	TGTGCCAGCAGCTTAGTTTTAAGCCAATCTGGAAACACCATATATTTT
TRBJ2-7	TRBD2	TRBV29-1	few	CSVEGTASGIDEQYF	TGCAGCGTTGAAGGAACGGCTAGCGGGATCGACGAGCAGTACTTC
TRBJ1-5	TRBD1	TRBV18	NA	CASSRGTDSNQPQHF	TGTGCCAGCTCTCGCGGGACAGATAGCAATCAGCCCCAGCATTTT
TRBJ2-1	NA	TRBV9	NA	CASSPQDTLNEQFF	TGTGCCAGCAGCCCACAGGACACCCTCAATGAGCAGTTCTTC
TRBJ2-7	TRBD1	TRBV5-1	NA	CASSSMTGGSYEQYF	TGCGCCAGCAGCTCAATGACAGGGGGCTCCTACGAGCAGTACTTC
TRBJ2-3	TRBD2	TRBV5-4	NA	CASSLASGSKTDTQYF	TGTGCCAGCAGCTTGGCTAGCGGGAGTAAAACAGATACGCAGTATTTT
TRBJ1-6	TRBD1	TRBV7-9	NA	CASSLLRNSGTATSPLHF	TGTGCCAGCAGCCTTCTCCGAAACTCCGGGACAGCGACTTCACCCCTCCACTTT
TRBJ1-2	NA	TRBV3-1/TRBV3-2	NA	CASSQVRDGYTF	TGTGCCAGCAGCCAAGTGAGGGATGGCTACACCTTC
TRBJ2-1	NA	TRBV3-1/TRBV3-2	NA	CASSQDALPTNEQFF	TGTGCCAGCAGCCAAGACGCTTTGCCGACCAATGAGCAGTTCTTC
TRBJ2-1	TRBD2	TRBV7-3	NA	CASSSLAGAYNEQFF	TGTGCCAGCAGCTCCCTAGCGGGGGCTTACAATGAGCAGTTCTTC
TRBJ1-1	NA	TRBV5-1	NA	CASRFLRDTPDTEAFF	TGCGCCAGCAGATTCCTTCGGGACACACCAGACACTGAAGCTTTCTTT
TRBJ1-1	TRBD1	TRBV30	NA	CACLLQGDTEAFF	TGTGCCTGTTTGCTTCAGGGGGACACTGAAGCTTTCTTT